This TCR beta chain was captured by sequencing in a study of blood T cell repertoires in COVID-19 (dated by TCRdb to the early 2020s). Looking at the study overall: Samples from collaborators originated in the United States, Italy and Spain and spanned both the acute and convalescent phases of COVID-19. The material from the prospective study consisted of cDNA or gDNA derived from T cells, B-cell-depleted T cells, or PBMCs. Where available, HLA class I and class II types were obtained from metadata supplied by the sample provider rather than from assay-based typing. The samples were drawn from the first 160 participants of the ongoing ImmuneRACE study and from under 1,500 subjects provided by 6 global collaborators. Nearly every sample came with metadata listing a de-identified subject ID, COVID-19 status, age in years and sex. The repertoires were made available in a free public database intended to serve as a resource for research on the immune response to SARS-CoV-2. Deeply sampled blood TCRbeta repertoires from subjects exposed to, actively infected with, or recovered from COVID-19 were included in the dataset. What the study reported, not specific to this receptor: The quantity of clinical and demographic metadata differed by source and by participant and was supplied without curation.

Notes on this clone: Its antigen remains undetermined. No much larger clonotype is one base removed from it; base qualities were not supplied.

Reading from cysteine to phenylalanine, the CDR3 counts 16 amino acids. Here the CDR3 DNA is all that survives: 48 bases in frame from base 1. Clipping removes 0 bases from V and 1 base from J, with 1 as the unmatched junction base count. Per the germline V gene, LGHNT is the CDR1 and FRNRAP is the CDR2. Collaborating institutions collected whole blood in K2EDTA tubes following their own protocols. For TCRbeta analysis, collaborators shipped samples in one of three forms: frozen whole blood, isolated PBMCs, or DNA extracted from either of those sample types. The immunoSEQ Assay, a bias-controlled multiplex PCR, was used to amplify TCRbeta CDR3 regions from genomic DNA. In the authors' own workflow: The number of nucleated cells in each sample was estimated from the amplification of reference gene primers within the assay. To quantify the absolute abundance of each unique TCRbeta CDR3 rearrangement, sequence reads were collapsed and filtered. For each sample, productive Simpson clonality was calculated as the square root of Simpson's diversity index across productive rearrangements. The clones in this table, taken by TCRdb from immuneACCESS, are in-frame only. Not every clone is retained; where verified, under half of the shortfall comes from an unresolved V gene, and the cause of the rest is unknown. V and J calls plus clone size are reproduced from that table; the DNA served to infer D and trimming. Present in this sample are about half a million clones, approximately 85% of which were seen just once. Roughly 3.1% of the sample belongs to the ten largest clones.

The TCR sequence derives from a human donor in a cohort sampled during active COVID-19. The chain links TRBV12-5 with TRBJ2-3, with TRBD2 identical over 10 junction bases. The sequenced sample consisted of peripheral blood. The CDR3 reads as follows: CASGLVTSGGTDTQYF. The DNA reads TGTGCTAGTGGTTTGGTCACTAGCGGGGGCACAGATACGCAGTATTTT.